The TCR beta chain described here comes from a study of vaccination effects on CD4 cells after COVID-19. Study at large: Each participant was administered two doses of either the BNT162b2 or the mRNA-1273 vaccine. Study-level results: Small numbers of convalescent patients limited the study. It also lacked early post-infection timepoints.

Within the ViraFEST assay, antigen-specific CD4+ T cells underwent expansion with viral peptide pools prior to sequencing. The culture ran for roughly 10 days before CD4+ T cells were isolated. The study found no prior SARS-CoV-2 infection in the vaccine recipients, who tested negative for nucleocapsid antibodies. Fresh IL-2-containing medium replaced half the medium on days 3 and 7. This clone occurred a few times. What it binds is unknown. Libraries were prepared by immunoSEQ multiplex PCR; TCRdb keeps only in-frame clonotypes and omits some of them. The repertoire holds roughly 45,000 clones, around 78% seen once, with 10% to 11% in the top ten. Trimming cost V 5 bases and J 11 bases, with 18 bases left between them. The CDR3 has 13 amino acids. The germline CDR1 and CDR2 sequences are LNHDA and SQIVND (reference sequence).

This sequence joins TRBV19 and TRBJ1-1; D is possibly TRBD1 (6 bases). The source of this sequence is a human donor who received a COVID-19 vaccine. Sequences were derived from CD4+ T cells from PBMCs cultured with SARS-CoV-2 spike peptides, sampled before COVID-19 vaccination. The CDR3 nucleotides are TGTGCCAGTAGTCCCCGGGACATTCGAGTTGCTTTCTTT. Its translation is CASSPRDIRVAFF.